A single T cell receptor (beta chain) is shown here with its context. Its specificity is unknown. The germline V and J ends were trimmed by 7 bases and 0 bases, with 13 bases remaining between them. Germline V gene data show CDR1 as SGHAT and CDR2 as FQDESV (reference sequence). The CDR3 totals 15 residues. This entry is derived from a study of cytomegalovirus exposure and HLA in healthy donors. Overall study results and limits: Later work associated 16,951 TCR beta sequences with HLA alleles at 0.05 false discovery rate.

Vbeta (60) and Jbeta (13) primers were used in the PCR. The assay was immunoSEQ multiplex PCR, and TCRdb's table has in-frame clones only and misses some. The sample shows some 160,000 clones, about 85% of them seen only once. Sequenced: PBMCs. The chain combines TRBV11-1 with TRBJ2-1; D is possibly TRBD2 (6 bases). The sequence was obtained from a man aged 25 to 45 in good health and CMV-seropositive. The CDR3 is CASTLGGISYNEQFF. The DNA for the CDR3 is TGTGCCAGCACTCTAGGCGGGATCTCCTACAATGAGCAGTTCTTC.